Following are 15 T cell receptor beta chains from one sample sequenced in a study of T cell clonality in common variable immunodeficiency. The protocol was immunoSEQ multiplex PCR, while the TCRdb copy is restricted to in-frame clones and leaves out a portion. The sample shows about 34,000 clones, none of them appearing just once. Source material: peripheral blood mononuclear cells. Receptors originate from a person aged 18-70 years in good health.

A few counts support this clone. The observed sequence ends 3 residues before the CDR3 terminus, with the missing tail filled in from the germline J gene. The J gene is TRBJ2-1, the V gene TRBV7-9, with 12 bases aligning to TRBD2. Trimming at V came to 5 bases and at J to 7 bases, leaving 6 bases not matched to a gene. Germline V gene sequence: CDR1 SEHNR, CDR2 FQNEAQ (reference sequence). This CDR3 is built from 15 residues. Here the CDR3 reads CASSRGLAGGNEQFF. Partial CDR3 DNA: TGTGCCAGCAGCCGGGGACTAGCGGGTGGAAATGAG.

This clone appeared many times. The read is 3 residues too short to cover the CDR3 end, so that end is filled in from the germline J gene. The chain uses TRBV20-1 and TRBJ2-7, with D possibly being TRBD2 (5 bases). The CDR3 runs 15 residues. The V gene's germline CDR1 is DFQATT and CDR2 SNEGSKA (reference sequence). V lost 5 bases to trimming and J lost 0 bases, with 17 bases between them. CDR3 protein: CSAPLDWRNSYEQYF. CDR3 bases read: TGCAGTGCTCCTTTGGACTGGCGAAACTCCTACGAG.

This clone was counted many times. The CDR3 here is CAGTARSYNSPLHF. The DNA read from the CDR3 is TGTGCCGGGACTGCGAGGTCCTATAATTCACCC. J is TRBJ1-6 and V is TRBV2, with D maybe TRBD1 (5 bases). The read comes to an end 3 residues before the CDR3 does, leaving the germline J gene to fill in the end. Germline V gives CDR1 SNHLY, CDR2 FYNNEI. Trimming removed 11 bases from V and 1 base from J, with 12 bases in between. CDR3 length: 14 residues.

The CDR3 DNA, read in part, is TGCGCCAGCAGCACAATGGGGGGGCGAAACACTGAA. The encoded protein is CASSTMGGRNTE. The whole CDR3 region reads CASSTMGGRNTEAFF. The genes are TRBV5-1 and TRBJ1-1; a weak D match, TRBD1 (6 bases). The read terminates 3 residues before the CDR3 end, so the remaining end is supplied by the germline J gene. The CDR3 sequence is 15 residues long. V was cut by 4 bases and J by 2 bases, with 15 bases left in between. CDR1 is SGHRS and CDR2 is YFSETQ in the germline V gene.

This clone appeared many times. CDR3 amino acids: CASSSNRDRISRETQYF. The sequenced part of the CDR3 DNA is TGTGCCAGTAGCTCTAATCGGGACAGGATATCGAGGGAGACC. V and J are TRBV19 and TRBJ2-5; the match to TRBD1 covers 8 bases. The read finishes 3 residues shy of the CDR3 end, and the germline J gene is used to complete it. The CDR3 totals 17 residues. Germline V CDR1 and CDR2: LNHDA, SQIVND (reference sequence). Germline trimming cut 6 bases from V and 5 bases from J; bases unmatched to any gene: 17. The variable domain in full, completed from reference TRBV19 and TRBJ2-5, reads DGGITQSPKYLFRKEGQNVTLSCEQNLNHDAMYWYRQDPGQGLRLIYYSQIVNDFQKGDIAEGYSVSREKKESFPLTVTSAQKNPTAFYLCASSSNRDRISRETQYFGPGTRLLVL.

This clone was recorded at least ten times. The read ends 3 residues shy of where the CDR3 ends; the end is completed using the germline J gene. The gene calls are TRBV5-1 and TRBJ2-7; 8 bases agree with TRBD1. The germline V gene encodes CDR1 SGHRS and CDR2 YFSETQ. The CDR3 consists of 18 residues. V trimming: 2 bases; J trimming: 2 bases; junction bases outside the gene matches: 15. The CDR3 reads CASSLYTPRQGSAYEQYF. CDR3 DNA, as far as it was read: TGCGCCAGCAGCTTATATACTCCCCGACAGGGGTCAGCCTACGAG.

This clone was counted many times. Read data end 3 residues before the CDR3 end; the end is taken from the germline J gene. The chain employs TRBV20-1 and TRBJ1-3; D possibly corresponds to TRBD1 (6 bases). The CDR3 is 15 amino acids. With 3 bases removed from V and 3 bases from J, the gap between germline ends came to 15 bases. The V gene's germline CDR1 is DFQATT and CDR2 SNEGSKA (reference sequence). This CDR3 reads CSARTVKGDGNTIYF. The sequenced CDR3 bases are TGCAGTGCTAGGACAGTAAAGGGGGATGGAAACACC.

Ten or more counts support this clone. The CDR3 end lies 3 residues beyond the end of the read and is filled in from the germline J gene. The chain couples TRBV19 to TRBJ2-7; weak D call: TRBD1 (6 bases). V was pared by 4 bases and J by 3 bases, with 13 bases between. The CDR3 is 14 amino acids. Looked up from germline, CDR1 is LNHDA and CDR2 is SQIVND (reference sequence). CDR3 DNA, as far as it was read: TGTGCCAGTAGTACCCCCGGACAGAGCTACGAG. Translating it yields CASSTPGQSYE. In full, the CDR3 is CASSTPGQSYEQYF.

This clone was observed at least ten times. The sequenced fragment ends 3 residues before the CDR3 boundary, so the rest is inferred from the germline J gene. The chain is built from TRBV5-8 and TRBJ1-1; 7 nucleotides agree with TRBD1. The junction had 8 bases not matched to a gene; V was cut back by 2 bases and J by 4 bases. CDR1 SGHTS and CDR2 YDEGEE come from the germline V gene. This CDR3 spans 15 amino acids. The CDR3 DNA, read in part, is TGTGCCAGCAGCTTCAGGGGGGCGCGGGGCACTGAA. Residues: CASSFRGARGTE. The CDR3 as a whole reads CASSFRGARGTEAFF.

This clone appeared a few times. The read ends 3 residues shy of where the CDR3 ends; the end is completed using the germline J gene. The gene calls are TRBV6-2 or TRBV6-3 and TRBJ1-1; 7 nucleotides align to TRBD1. CDR1 is MNHEY and CDR2 is SVGEGT in the germline V gene. This CDR3 spans 15 amino acids. The CDR3 loop reads CASSYRASQGETAFF. CDR3 DNA (partial): TGTGCCAGCAGTTACAGAGCTAGCCAGGGGGAGACA.

This clone was found many times. The sequenced fragment ends 3 residues before the CDR3 boundary, so the rest is inferred from the germline J gene. This sequence joins TRBV27 and TRBJ1-1; 9 nucleotides line up with TRBD1. Germline loops: CDR1 MNHEY, CDR2 SMNVEV (reference sequence). CDR3 length equals 14 residues. The V segment lost 3 bases and the J segment 1 base; nucleotides outside the gene matches: 0. The part of the CDR3 DNA that was read is TGTGCCAGCAGTTTGGGACAGGGGAACACTGAA. Encoded protein: CASSLGQGNTE. The CDR3 in full is CASSLGQGNTEAFF.

This clone was counted many times. The CDR3 goes on 3 residues after the read ends, and that part is filled in from the germline J gene. The chain carries TRBV7-6 and TRBJ1-6; D is ambiguous. The CDR3 has 13 amino acids. CDR1 and CDR2 from the germline V gene are SGHVS and FNYEAQ. V was trimmed by 6 bases and J by 7 bases, leaving 10 bases between them. The CDR3 reads CASSSNINSPLHF. The DNA read from the CDR3 is TGTGCCAGCAGTTCTAATATAAATTCACCC.

This clone was seen ten or more times. The DNA read from the CDR3 is TGTGCCAGCAGTGTTAGCGGGACAGATACG. As protein: CASSVSGTDT. The whole CDR3 protein reads CASSVSGTDTQYF. The chain joins TRBV6-4 to TRBJ2-3, with 7 bases matching TRBD2. From the germline J gene comes the end of the CDR3, since the read stops 3 residues before it. Germline V CDR1 and CDR2: MRHNA, SNTAGT. Trimming cost V 4 bases and J 3 bases; bases outside gene matches: 1. This CDR3 region has 13 residues.

This clone was recorded many times. The read ends 3 residues before the CDR3 terminus; that terminus is restored from the germline J gene. The chain uses TRBV19 and TRBJ1-2; 7 bases are a match to TRBD1. The CDR3 is made up of 15 amino acids. V shed 5 bases and J 4 bases; nucleotides not matched to a gene: 10. The germline V gene encodes CDR1 LNHDA and CDR2 SQIVND (reference sequence). CDR3 in amino acids: CASSARQGGFYGYTF. The CDR3 DNA, read in part, is TGTGCCAGTAGTGCGCGACAGGGAGGTTTCTATGGC.

This clone was observed many times. The read terminates 3 residues before the CDR3 end, so the remaining end is supplied by the germline J gene. This sequence joins TRBV29-1 and TRBJ1-1; 7 bases match TRBD1. V gave up 3 bases and J gave up 0 bases; unmatched junction bases: 4. Germline-derived CDR1 and CDR2 are SQVTM and ANQGSEA. This CDR3 has 14 residues. Here the CDR3 reads CSVDSGTVNTEAFF. The CDR3 bases that were read are TGCAGCGTTGACTCCGGGACAGTGAACACTGAA.